This note documents a single TCR beta chain sequence. Its antigen is not identified. These data originate in a study of siplizumab effects on memory and regulatory T cells. The study's findings and limits: Among mappable alloreactive CD4+ clones, the Treg-derived fraction averaged 68.8% with siplizumab versus about 30% in controls.

TCRdb's table, derived via immunoSEQ multiplex PCR, lists solely in-frame clones and lacks some. Found here are more than 95,000 clones, approximately 93% of them singletons; the top ten hold approximately 0.62%. The TCR originated in a human donor in good health. The sequenced material came from Tregs sorted from blood.

The CDR3 sequence: CASFGVHYGYTF. The DNA of the CDR3 is TGCGCCAGCTTCGGCGTGCACTATGGCTACACCTTC. The chain recombines TRBV4-1 with TRBJ1-2; D remains unclear. The CDR3 length is 12 residues. Trimming pared 8 bases from V and 3 bases from J, leaving 10 bases between. Germline assignment: CDR1 MGHRA and CDR2 YSYEKL.